The source of this T cell receptor beta chain is a study of T cells in Graves' hyperthyroidism and ophthalmopathy. Study in general: Peripheral blood was drawn at first diagnosis, prior to all treatment.

V lost 3 bases, J lost 4 bases, and 16 bases stayed unmatched. Germline V lookup: CDR1 SGDLS, CDR2 YYNGEE. This CDR3 contains 18 residues. Amplified TCR beta CDR3 regions came from RNA transcripts. During a first-round RT-PCR of the TCR CDR3, the HTBI primer set was used. A single record per CDR3 protein comes from TCRdb applying MiXCR to the multiplex PCR reads. The sample lists roughly 100,000 distinct CDR3 sequences, over 45% occurring once. In its sample, this clonotype was seen many times. What it binds is unknown. PBMCs stemmed from 8.5 to 10 ml fresh peripheral blood. Study-wide results and caveats: From stable hyperthyroidism, ophthalmopathy was separated by a 13 V-J model.

The genes are TRBV9 and TRBJ2-1, with TRBD2 matching 7 bases. The TCR sequence derives from a man aged 40-49 years with Graves' hyperthyroidism. Input material: blood. The CDR3 sequence: CASSASPGTSAYYNEQFF. CDR3 nucleotide sequence: TGTGCCAGCAGCGCCAGCCCCGGTACTAGCGCCTATTACAATGAGCAGTTCTTC.